The present TCR beta chain was sequenced within a study of T cell repertoires in cytomegalovirus infection. At the level of the study: Recently identified HLA-C-restricted CMV epitopes were used, and well-studied HLA-B-restricted CMV epitopes were used as well.

The CDR3 spans 16 residues. Germline V gene sequence: CDR1 SGHVS, CDR2 FQNEAQ. With V trimmed by 5 bases and J by 2 bases, 8 bases remained unmatched. As for this clonotype: Its antigen is still unknown.

TCRdb independently ran MiXCR on the reads; one entry per CDR3 protein. The repertoire holds roughly 170,000 distinct CDR3 sequences, with about a fifth as singletons. V is TRBV7-8 and J is TRBJ1-5; the match to TRBD1 covers 8 bases. Sample: CD8+ T cells from cultured PBMCs, taken from culture after CMV antigen stimulation. The receptor's source is a human donor in good health (CMV status not recorded). Some clones in this sample may be carry-over from other donors' samples. The CDR3 sequence: CASSRFSGQGNQPQHF. The CDR3 coding sequence is TGTGCCAGCAGCAGATTCTCGGGACAGGGCAATCAGCCCCAGCATTTT.